The clone carrying this TCR beta chain occurred a few times. The data are from a study of CD8 T cell repertoires and HIV-1 epitope variants. Whole-study context: Each of Twenty-five Gag and Nef epitope peptides stimulated a separate culture. Controls were a CMV, EBV and flu peptide pool, Ebola AY9 negative control, and no-peptide well. The baseline condition was 1M T cells left uncultured. Enriched T cells were co-cultured with equal numbers of autologous T cell-negative antigen-presenting cells.

Per germline, CDR1 SGHRS and CDR2 YFSETQ. The germline V and J ends were trimmed by 5 bases and 2 bases, with 17 bases remaining between them. This CDR3 has 15 amino acids. Generated by immunoSEQ multiplex PCR, the TCRdb table keeps only in-frame clones and is missing some. The repertoire holds tens of thousands of clones, roughly 81% seen once, with more than 25% in the top ten. The receptor was derived from a male donor with HIV. The rearrangement joins TRBV5-1 to TRBJ2-7, with no clear D. Sequenced material: uncultured baseline CD8+ T cells from peripheral blood mononuclear cells (PBMCs). The CDR3 loop reads CASSRAPDGAYEQYF. The CDR3 nucleotides are TGCGCCAGCAGTCGGGCTCCAGACGGAGCCTACGAGCAGTACTTC. Looking up the rest from reference TRBV5-1 and TRBJ2-7 gives the full variable domain: KAGVTQTPRYLIKTRGQQVTLSCSPISGHRSVSWYQQTPGQGLQFLFEYFSETQRNKGNFPGRFSGRQFSNSRSEMNVSTLELGDSALYLCASSRAPDGAYEQYFGPGTRLTVT.